Listed below are T cell receptor beta chains from one sample, sequenced in a study of cytomegalovirus exposure and HLA in healthy donors. Data came from immunoSEQ multiplex PCR; TCRdb stores just in-frame clones and leaves some out. The data show about 140,000 clones, about four fifths seen once. Specimen: PBMCs. The receptors were sampled from a man between 18 and 35 years old in good health and CMV-seropositive. CDR3s include the opening cysteine and the closing phenylalanine or tryptophan. The order of the fields is J gene, V gene, D gene, clone size, CDR3 protein, CDR3 DNA. The D gene is left open where the match is weak. Clone size is not always given. Where it is, it says once, few, many or a class for expanded clones.

J: TRBJ2-1
V: TRBV28
D: TRBD2
size: NA
CDR3: CASSLAGEGINEQFF
DNA: TGTGCCAGCAGCCTAGCGGGTGAAGGTATCAATGAGCAGTTCTTC

J: TRBJ2-2
V: TRBV30
D: TRBD2
size: once
CDR3: CAWRTSGRKNTGELFF
DNA: TGTGCCTGGCGGACTAGCGGGAGAAAAAACACCGGGGAGCTGTTTTTT

J: TRBJ2-5
V: TRBV2
D: NA
size: NA
CDR3: CASSRLGDIPQETQYF
DNA: TGTGCCAGCAGTCGTTTAGGGGATATCCCTCAAGAGACCCAGTACTTC

J: TRBJ1-5
V: TRBV28
D: TRBD1
size: NA
CDR3: CATLQGAWGNQPQHF
DNA: TGTGCCACCCTACAGGGGGCCTGGGGCAATCAGCCCCAGCATTTT

J: TRBJ2-7
V: TRBV2
D: TRBD1
size: NA
CDR3: CASNYRTGGNEQYF
DNA: TGTGCCAGCAACTACCGGACAGGGGGCAACGAGCAGTACTTC

J: TRBJ2-7
V: TRBV10-3
D: NA
size: NA
CDR3: CAISGTTYEQYF
DNA: TGTGCCATCAGCGGTACCACCTACGAGCAGTACTTC

J: TRBJ2-3
V: TRBV4-2
D: NA
size: NA
CDR3: CASSQEGPGASTDTQYF
DNA: TGTGCCAGCAGCCAAGAAGGGCCAGGGGCTAGCACAGATACGCAGTATTTT

J: TRBJ1-1
V: TRBV7-2
D: TRBD1
size: NA
CDR3: CASSFQTGPTEAFF
DNA: TGTGCCAGCAGCTTCCAGACAGGGCCCACTGAAGCTTTCTTT

J: TRBJ2-7
V: TRBV18
D: TRBD1
size: NA
CDR3: CASSPWDRARPYEQYF
DNA: TGTGCCAGCTCACCGTGGGACAGGGCGAGACCCTACGAGCAGTACTTC

J: TRBJ2-1
V: TRBV11-2
D: TRBD2
size: NA
CDR3: CASSLLAEHNEQFF
DNA: TGTGCCAGCAGCTTACTAGCGGAACACAATGAGCAGTTCTTC

J: TRBJ1-5
V: TRBV27
D: NA
size: NA
CDR3: CASSLSGTINQPQHF
DNA: TGTGCCAGCAGTTTAAGTGGGACAATTAATCAGCCCCAGCATTTT

J: TRBJ2-3
V: TRBV28
D: NA
size: NA
CDR3: CATTVPRAVTDTQYF
DNA: TGTGCCACTACCGTCCCCAGGGCAGTAACAGATACGCAGTATTTT

J: TRBJ2-7
V: TRBV9
D: NA
size: once
CDR3: CASSGGKAATEQYF
DNA: TGTGCCAGCAGTGGAGGGAAGGCCGCTACCGAGCAGTACTTC

J: TRBJ2-7
V: TRBV5-1
D: TRBD1
size: NA
CDR3: CASSSLTGGDSYEQYF
DNA: TGCGCCAGCAGTTCGCTGACAGGGGGTGACTCCTACGAGCAGTACTTC

J: TRBJ1-2
V: TRBV27
D: NA
size: NA
CDR3: CASKAGASYGYTF
DNA: TGTGCCAGCAAGGCAGGGGCGAGCTATGGCTACACCTTC

J: TRBJ2-4
V: TRBV25-1
D: NA
size: NA
CDR3: CASSPGTLAKNIQYF
DNA: TGTGCCAGCTCCCCGGGTACTCTAGCCAAAAACATTCAGTACTTC

J: TRBJ1-2
V: TRBV4-2
D: TRBD1
size: NA
CDR3: CASSQEGGQGVWGYTF
DNA: TGTGCCAGCAGCCAAGAAGGGGGGCAGGGGGTATGGGGCTACACCTTC

J: TRBJ2-3
V: TRBV5-4
D: NA
size: NA
CDR3: CASSVRYGGDTQYF
DNA: TGTGCCAGCAGTGTCCGCTATGGGGGGGATACGCAGTATTTT

J: TRBJ1-3
V: TRBV27
D: NA
size: NA
CDR3: CASSLSGGSGNTIYF
DNA: TGTGCCAGCAGTTTATCAGGCGGTTCGGGAAACACCATATATTTT

J: TRBJ2-2
V: TRBV28
D: NA
size: NA
CDR3: CASSLSRRTGELFF
DNA: TGTGCCAGCAGTTTATCTAGGAGGACCGGGGAGCTGTTTTTT

J: TRBJ2-7
V: TRBV29-1
D: TRBD2
size: NA
CDR3: CSVKGRENPGEQYF
DNA: TGCAGCGTCAAAGGGCGGGAGAACCCAGGGGAGCAGTACTTC

J: TRBJ2-7
V: TRBV11-2
D: NA
size: NA
CDR3: CASSLDSGRVFGKYF
DNA: TGTGCCAGCAGCTTAGACAGTGGCAGGGTCTTTGGCAAGTACTTC

J: TRBJ1-5
V: TRBV2
D: NA
size: NA
CDR3: CASSELGAGDQPQHF
DNA: TGTGCCAGCAGTGAATTGGGGGCCGGGGATCAGCCCCAGCATTTT

J: TRBJ2-2
V: TRBV7-3
D: TRBD2
size: NA
CDR3: CASSPRLAGNTGELFF
DNA: TGTGCCAGCAGCCCCAGACTAGCGGGAAACACCGGGGAGCTGTTTTTT

J: TRBJ2-7
V: TRBV25-1
D: TRBD1
size: NA
CDR3: CASSAGTGHSYEQYF
DNA: TGTGCCAGCAGTGCAGGGACAGGGCACTCCTACGAGCAGTACTTC

J: TRBJ1-4
V: TRBV10-3
D: TRBD1
size: NA
CDR3: CAISGDRSGEKLFF
DNA: TGTGCCATCAGTGGGGACAGGTCAGGTGAAAAACTGTTTTTT

J: TRBJ1-5
V: TRBV2
D: NA
size: NA
CDR3: CAAGGNQPQHF
DNA: TGTGCCGCTGGCGGGAATCAGCCCCAGCATTTT

J: TRBJ1-1
V: TRBV6-5
D: TRBD1
size: NA
CDR3: CASRGQGAGDTEAFF
DNA: TGTGCCAGCAGGGGACAGGGGGCAGGGGACACTGAAGCTTTCTTT

J: TRBJ2-1
V: TRBV15
D: TRBD2
size: NA
CDR3: CATSRALADDNEQFF
DNA: TGTGCCACCAGCAGAGCTCTAGCGGACGACAATGAGCAGTTCTTC

J: TRBJ2-7
V: TRBV4-1
D: NA
size: NA
CDR3: CASSQDPSEQYF
DNA: TGCGCCAGCAGCCAAGATCCGTCGGAGCAGTACTTC

J: TRBJ2-7
V: TRBV5-1
D: NA
size: NA
CDR3: CASSPYGSYEQYF
DNA: TGCGCCAGCAGCCCCTACGGCTCCTACGAGCAGTACTTC

J: TRBJ2-3
V: TRBV10-1
D: TRBD2
size: NA
CDR3: CASSISGSHWNTQYF
DNA: TGCGCCAGCAGTATTAGCGGGAGTCACTGGAATACGCAGTATTTT

J: TRBJ1-2
V: TRBV5-6
D: TRBD1
size: NA
CDR3: CASSPSGGSLALKDGYTF
DNA: TGTGCCAGCAGCCCATCAGGGGGCAGTTTGGCTTTAAAGGATGGCTACACCTTC

J: TRBJ1-2
V: TRBV7-8
D: NA
size: NA
CDR3: CASSFADPVYGYTF
DNA: TGTGCCAGCAGCTTTGCAGATCCCGTCTATGGCTACACCTTC

J: TRBJ1-1
V: TRBV7-2
D: NA
size: NA
CDR3: CASSPSVPNTEAFF
DNA: TGTGCCAGCAGCCCCTCGGTCCCGAACACTGAAGCTTTCTTT

J: TRBJ1-1
V: TRBV28
D: TRBD1
size: NA
CDR3: CAIGQGNTEAFF
DNA: TGTGCCATCGGACAGGGCAACACTGAAGCTTTCTTT

J: TRBJ2-2
V: TRBV27
D: NA
size: NA
CDR3: CASSLSWGAGELFF
DNA: TGTGCCAGCAGTTTATCTTGGGGGGCCGGGGAGCTGTTTTTT

J: TRBJ1-5
V: TRBV6-5
D: TRBD1
size: NA
CDR3: CASGQGSNQPQHF
DNA: TGTGCCAGTGGACAGGGGAGCAATCAGCCCCAGCATTTT

J: TRBJ1-5
V: TRBV19
D: TRBD1
size: NA
CDR3: CASKDRGPTYSNQPQHF
DNA: TGTGCCAGTAAAGACAGGGGGCCCACCTATAGCAATCAGCCCCAGCATTTT

J: TRBJ2-1
V: TRBV6-4
D: TRBD2
size: NA
CDR3: CASSDTSGTYNEQFF
DNA: TGTGCCAGCAGTGATACTAGCGGAACCTACAATGAGCAGTTCTTC

J: TRBJ1-2
V: TRBV28
D: TRBD1
size: NA
CDR3: CASSGTGRIYGYTF
DNA: TGTGCCAGCAGTGGGACAGGGCGAATCTATGGCTACACCTTC

J: TRBJ2-5
V: TRBV28
D: NA
size: NA
CDR3: CASRTSGRGETQYF
DNA: TGTGCCAGCAGGACCTCGGGCCGGGGGGAGACCCAGTACTTC

J: TRBJ2-7
V: TRBV18
D: NA
size: once
CDR3: CASSRTGGEQYF
DNA: TGTGCCAGCTCACGAACTGGCGGCGAGCAGTACTTC

J: TRBJ2-1
V: TRBV29-1
D: NA
size: NA
CDR3: CSVDREKQQFF
DNA: TGCAGCGTCGATCGGGAAAAGCAGCAGTTCTTC

J: TRBJ1-6
V: TRBV2
D: TRBD1
size: once
CDR3: CASSDHGQGGFYSPLHF
DNA: TGTGCCAGCAGTGATCACGGACAGGGGGGTTTTTATTCACCCCTCCACTTT

J: TRBJ2-7
V: TRBV6-6
D: TRBD1
size: NA
CDR3: CASSYSGTAEQYF
DNA: TGTGCCAGCAGTTACTCCGGGACAGCCGAGCAGTACTTC

J: TRBJ2-1
V: TRBV7-8
D: NA
size: NA
CDR3: CASSSMGGFYNEQFF
DNA: TGTGCCAGCAGCTCCATGGGGGGATTCTACAATGAGCAGTTCTTC

J: TRBJ2-7
V: TRBV7-9
D: TRBD1
size: once
CDR3: CASTDYGTGSSYEQYF
DNA: TGTGCCAGCACCGACTACGGGACAGGGAGCTCCTACGAGCAGTACTTC